This T cell receptor beta chain was sequenced for a study of response to subunit inactivated influenza vaccine. This clonotype was observed a handful of times. The target antigen is unknown. Germline-derived CDR1 and CDR2 are KGHDR and SFDVKD. Trimming took off 4 bases at V and 3 bases at J, with 8 bases between the two ends. This CDR3 spans 14 amino acids. TCRdb called the RT-PCR reads again in MiXCR, with one record for every CDR3 protein. This sample has over 750,000 distinct CDR3 sequences, with about 20% found just once. The study, taken as a whole, reports: Researchers suggested that each seasonal influenza vaccination recruits few new T cells.

The chain has TRBV24-1 and TRBJ2-2; D possibly corresponds to TRBD2 (5 bases). This TCR was sampled from a man aged 50-60 years who received an inactivated influenza vaccine. Specimen: PBMCs from blood, collected 4 to 6 days after vaccination. The CDR3, as DNA: TGTGCCACCAGTGAAGCTAGCTACACCGGGGAGCTGTTTTTT. Its protein is CATSEASYTGELFF.